A selection of T cell receptor beta chains follows, all from one sample in a study of cytomegalovirus exposure and HLA in healthy donors. The repertoire was sequenced with immunoSEQ multiplex PCR; TCRdb's copy has only in-frame clones and lacks some. Of about 150,000 clones listed, about four fifths were seen once; the top ten hold about 1%. Sample: PBMCs. The receptor source for this set is a male donor in good health and CMV-seronegative. Both conserved end residues are trimmed from each CDR3. Size is stated for part of the rows, as once, few or many counts, or as a class when the clone is expanded.

TRBV15 NA ATSIQDRGLRSPLH
TRBV11-3 once ASSPPGDGYT
TRBV4-3 NA ASSQGLAGNNEQF
TRBV18 NA ASSPQALNTEAF
TRBV6-1 NA ASRPGTYQPQH
TRBV4-1 NA ASSHGLAGIRETQY
TRBV11-2 NA ASSSAGRTGSHEQY
TRBV6-5 few ASSAGGLSEAF
TRBV4-2 NA ASSPTGSNTYGYT
TRBV7-3 NA ASSRTGNAGELF
TRBV12-5 few ASGLVFDMENTEAF
TRBV19 NA ASMADRVGNQPQH
TRBV6-5 NA ASSSPTWSNTEAF
TRBV11-2 once ASSAKYTSLETQY
TRBV19 few ASTLRGRGRTNEKLF
TRBV19 NA ASSTTGLRGQPQH
TRBV7-7 NA ASSPTSGASLNEQF
TRBV6-1 NA ASSEVHRVVRQPQH
TRBV27 once ASNGLAGATDTQY
TRBV5-4 few ASSLAGEGGAF
TRBV27 few ASSPTRTGSNQPQH
TRBV18 few ASSPNVSRETQY
TRBV5-6 NA ASSLARDYGYT
TRBV7-9 NA ASSTSKEKLF
TRBV4-1 NA ASSQEMGLNQY
TRBV27 NA ASSFQGANTEAF
TRBV5-1 NA ASSPRLAGGAGDTQY
TRBV7-9 NA ASSQGTDNEQF
TRBV7-9 few ASSLAEGLQGWDVLT
TRBV7-9 NA ASSLALAGGQNEQF
TRBV10-1 NA ASRKDRGGATNEKLF
TRBV7-2 NA ASSPTGDSDYGYT
TRBV19 once ASSPIEPGNTIY
TRBV19 NA ASSIDREGAGNTIY
TRBV19 few ASSIKRFNYGYT
TRBV7-2 NA ASSPGQGYEQY
TRBV4-2 NA ASSQVQGAPYGYT
TRBV6-1 NA ASSEKSGGKNEQF
TRBV29-1 once SVSRETGVYEQY
TRBV16 NA ASSQSSGNSNQPQH
TRBV19 NA ASSIDKTSTDTQY
TRBV5-1 NA ASSLTIRTGDPNEQF